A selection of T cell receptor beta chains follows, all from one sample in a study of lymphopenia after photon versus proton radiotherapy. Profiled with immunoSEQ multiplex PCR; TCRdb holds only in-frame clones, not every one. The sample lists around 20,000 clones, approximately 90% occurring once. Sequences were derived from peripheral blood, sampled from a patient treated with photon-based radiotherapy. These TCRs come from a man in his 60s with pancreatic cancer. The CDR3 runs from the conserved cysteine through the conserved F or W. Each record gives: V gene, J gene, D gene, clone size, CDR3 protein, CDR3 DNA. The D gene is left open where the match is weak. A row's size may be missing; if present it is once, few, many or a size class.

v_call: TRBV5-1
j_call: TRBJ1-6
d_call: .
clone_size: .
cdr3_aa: CASSLEWDRPNSPLHF
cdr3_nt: TGCGCCAGCAGCTTGGAATGGGACCGGCCTAATTCACCCCTCCACTTT

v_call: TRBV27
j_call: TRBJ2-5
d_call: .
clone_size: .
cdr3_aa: CASSRREPWETQYF
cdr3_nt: TGTGCCAGCTCGCGCAGGGAACCTTGGGAGACCCAGTACTTC

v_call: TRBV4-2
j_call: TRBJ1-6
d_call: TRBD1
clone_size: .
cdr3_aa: CASSWGQGGYNSPLHF
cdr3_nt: TGTGCCAGCAGCTGGGGACAGGGGGGTTATAATTCACCCCTCCACTTT

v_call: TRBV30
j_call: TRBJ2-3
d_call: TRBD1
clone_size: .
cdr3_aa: CAWSPGQGGEYF
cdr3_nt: TGTGCCTGGAGCCCGGGACAGGGTGGGGAGTATTTT

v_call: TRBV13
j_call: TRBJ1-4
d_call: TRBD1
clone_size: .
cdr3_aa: CASSRSDRGTEKLFF
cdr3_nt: TGTGCCAGCAGCCGCTCGGACAGGGGTACTGAAAAACTGTTTTTT

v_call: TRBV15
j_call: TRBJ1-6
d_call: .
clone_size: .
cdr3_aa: CATSFSGKANSPLHF
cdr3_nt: TGTGCCACCAGTTTCTCAGGGAAGGCTAATTCACCCCTCCACTTT

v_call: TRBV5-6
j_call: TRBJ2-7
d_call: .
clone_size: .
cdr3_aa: CASSISYEQYF
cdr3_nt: TGTGCCAGCAGCATCTCCTACGAGCAGTACTTC

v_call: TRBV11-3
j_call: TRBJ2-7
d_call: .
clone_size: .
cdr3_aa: CASSESSTSYEQYF
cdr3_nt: TGTGCCAGCAGCGAGTCGAGCACCTCCTACGAGCAGTACTTC

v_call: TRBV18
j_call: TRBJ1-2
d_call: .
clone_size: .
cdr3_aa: CASSPAPGQTYGYTF
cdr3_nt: TGTGCCAGCTCACCTGCCCCGGGACAAACTTATGGCTACACCTTC

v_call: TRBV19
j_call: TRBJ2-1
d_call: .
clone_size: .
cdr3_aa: CASSKKTLTTRLGTFNEQFF
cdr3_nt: TGTGCCAGTAGTAAAAAAACCTTGACGACCCGCCTCGGGACATTCAATGAGCAGTTCTTC

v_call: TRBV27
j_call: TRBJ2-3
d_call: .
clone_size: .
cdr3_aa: CASRGYTQRATDTQYF
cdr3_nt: TGTGCCAGCAGGGGGTACACGCAGAGAGCTACAGATACGCAGTATTTT

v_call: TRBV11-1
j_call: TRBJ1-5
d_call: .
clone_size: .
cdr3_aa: CASSRNGGQPQHF
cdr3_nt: TGTGCCAGCAGCAGAAACGGTGGTCAGCCCCAGCATTTT

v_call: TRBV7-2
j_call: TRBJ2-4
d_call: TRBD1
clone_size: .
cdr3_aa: CASSLARGQNIQYF
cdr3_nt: TGTGCCAGCAGCTTAGCCAGGGGGCAAAACATTCAGTACTTC

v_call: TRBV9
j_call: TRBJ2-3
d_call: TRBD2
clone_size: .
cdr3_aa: CASSVAAGGKSGTDTQYF
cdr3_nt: TGTGCCAGCAGCGTAGCAGCGGGGGGGAAGTCTGGCACAGATACGCAGTATTTT

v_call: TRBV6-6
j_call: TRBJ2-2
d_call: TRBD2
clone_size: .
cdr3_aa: CASSFLGGGTGELFF
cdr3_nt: TGTGCCAGCAGTTTTTTGGGGGGAGGGACCGGGGAGCTGTTTTTT

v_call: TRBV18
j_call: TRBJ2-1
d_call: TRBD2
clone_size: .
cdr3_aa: CASSPLGGAFEQFF
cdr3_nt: TGTGCCAGCTCACCACTCGGGGGGGCCTTTGAGCAGTTCTTC

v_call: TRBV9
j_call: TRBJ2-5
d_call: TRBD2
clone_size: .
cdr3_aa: CASSPGGGQETQYF
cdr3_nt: TGTGCCAGCAGTCCGGGGGGAGGACAAGAGACCCAGTACTTC

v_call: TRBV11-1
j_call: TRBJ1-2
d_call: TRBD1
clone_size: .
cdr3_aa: CASSSPLTGAGNYGYTF
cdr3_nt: TGTGCCAGCAGCTCCCCATTGACAGGGGCGGGGAACTATGGCTACACCTTC

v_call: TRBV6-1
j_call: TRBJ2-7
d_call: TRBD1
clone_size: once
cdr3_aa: CASSTGASYEQYF
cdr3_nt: TGTGCCAGCAGTACAGGGGCGTCCTACGAGCAGTACTTC

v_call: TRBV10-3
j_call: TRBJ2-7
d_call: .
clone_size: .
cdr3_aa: CAISESGQGSYEQYF
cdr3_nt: TGTGCCATCAGTGAGTCCGGCCAGGGAAGCTACGAGCAGTACTTC

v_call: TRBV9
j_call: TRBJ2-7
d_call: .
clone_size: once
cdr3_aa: CASSSYSDSNAYYEQYF
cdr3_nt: TGTGCCAGCAGCTCTTACTCGGACAGCAACGCGTACTACGAGCAGTACTTC

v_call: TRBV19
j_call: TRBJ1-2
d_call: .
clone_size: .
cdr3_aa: CASRTFRRDGNYGYTF
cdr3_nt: TGTGCCAGTAGGACATTTAGGAGGGATGGGAACTATGGCTACACCTTC

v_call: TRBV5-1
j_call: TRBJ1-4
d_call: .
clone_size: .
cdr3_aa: CASSSSNEKLFF
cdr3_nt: TGCGCCAGCAGCTCTTCAAATGAAAAACTGTTTTTT

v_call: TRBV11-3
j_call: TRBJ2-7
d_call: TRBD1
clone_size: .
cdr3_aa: CASSLGPPGTGAYEQYF
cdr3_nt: TGTGCCAGCAGCTTAGGCCCTCCGGGGACAGGGGCCTACGAGCAGTACTTC

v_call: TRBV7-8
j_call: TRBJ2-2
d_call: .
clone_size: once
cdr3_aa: CASSQRGRLAAGTAGELFF
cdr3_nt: TGTGCCAGCAGCCAGAGGGGGCGGCTAGCGGCGGGAACGGCCGGGGAGCTGTTTTTT

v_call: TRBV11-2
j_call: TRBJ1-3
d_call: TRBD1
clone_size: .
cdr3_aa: CASSLDGQGANGNTIYF
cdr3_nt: TGTGCCAGCAGCTTAGACGGACAGGGGGCGAACGGAAACACCATATATTTT

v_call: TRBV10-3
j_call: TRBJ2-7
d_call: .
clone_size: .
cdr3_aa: CAISESGGAIYEQYF
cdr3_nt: TGTGCCATCAGTGAGTCGGGGGGGGCAATCTACGAGCAGTACTTC

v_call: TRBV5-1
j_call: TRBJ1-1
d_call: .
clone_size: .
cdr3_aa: CASSYQIMNTEAFF
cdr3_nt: TGCGCCAGCAGTTACCAAATAATGAACACTGAAGCTTTCTTT

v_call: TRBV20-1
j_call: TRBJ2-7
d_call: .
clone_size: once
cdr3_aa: CSATPLYEQYF
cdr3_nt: TGCAGTGCCACCCCTCTCTACGAGCAGTACTTC

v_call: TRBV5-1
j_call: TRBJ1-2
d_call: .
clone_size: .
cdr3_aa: CASSYSSNGYTF
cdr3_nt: TGCGCCAGCTCTTACAGTTCGAATGGCTACACCTTC

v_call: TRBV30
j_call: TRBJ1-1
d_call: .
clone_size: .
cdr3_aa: CAWRRPGRNTEAFF
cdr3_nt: TGTGCCTGGAGACGACCGGGAAGAAACACTGAAGCTTTCTTT

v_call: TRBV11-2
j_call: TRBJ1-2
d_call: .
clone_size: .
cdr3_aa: CASSLDGASNYGYTF
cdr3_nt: TGTGCCAGCAGCTTAGATGGGGCTTCTAACTATGGCTACACCTTC

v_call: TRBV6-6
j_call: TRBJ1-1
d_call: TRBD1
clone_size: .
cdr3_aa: CASSYSTQGFEAFF
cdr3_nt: TGTGCCAGCAGTTACTCCACACAGGGGTTTGAAGCTTTCTTT

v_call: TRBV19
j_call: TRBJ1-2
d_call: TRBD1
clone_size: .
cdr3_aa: CASRDRGIWYGYTF
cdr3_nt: TGTGCCAGCCGGGACAGGGGAATTTGGTATGGCTACACCTTC

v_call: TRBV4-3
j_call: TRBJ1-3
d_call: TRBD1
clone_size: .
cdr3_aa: CASSQDRGGISSGNTIYF
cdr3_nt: TGCGCCAGCAGCCAAGATCGAGGGGGCATAAGCTCTGGAAACACCATATATTTT

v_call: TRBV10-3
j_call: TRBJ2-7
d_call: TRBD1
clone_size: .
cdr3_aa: CAINPGQGAYEQYF
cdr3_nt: TGTGCCATCAACCCGGGACAGGGGGCCTACGAGCAGTACTTC

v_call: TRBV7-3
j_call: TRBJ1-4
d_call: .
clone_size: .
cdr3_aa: CASSARGAGEKLFF
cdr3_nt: TGTGCCAGCAGCGCTAGGGGGGCGGGTGAAAAACTGTTTTTT

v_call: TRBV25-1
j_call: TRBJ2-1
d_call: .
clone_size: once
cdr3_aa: CASSSGNELEQFF
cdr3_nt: TGTGCCAGCAGTTCGGGGAATGAACTCGAGCAGTTCTTC

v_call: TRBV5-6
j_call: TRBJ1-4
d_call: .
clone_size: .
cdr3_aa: CASSFSRRGVAEKLFF
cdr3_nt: TGTGCCAGCAGCTTTAGCCGCCGCGGCGTGGCTGAAAAACTGTTTTTT

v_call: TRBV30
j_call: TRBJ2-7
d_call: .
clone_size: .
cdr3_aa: CAWGLNRYEQYF
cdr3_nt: TGTGCCTGGGGACTAAATAGATACGAGCAGTACTTC

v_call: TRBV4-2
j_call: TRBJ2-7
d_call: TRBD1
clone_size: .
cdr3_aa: CASSQDVATGLNEQYF
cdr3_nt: TGTGCCAGCAGCCAAGATGTGGCGACAGGGTTGAACGAGCAGTACTTC

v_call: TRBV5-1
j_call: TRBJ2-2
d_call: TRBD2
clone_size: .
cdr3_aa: CASSLGPSGENTGELFF
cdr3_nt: TGCGCCAGCAGCTTGGGACCTAGCGGGGAGAACACCGGGGAGCTGTTTTTT

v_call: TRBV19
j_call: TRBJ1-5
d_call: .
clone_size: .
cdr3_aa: CATHGGGAGNQPQHF
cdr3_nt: TGTGCCACGCATGGCGGGGGGGCTGGCAATCAGCCCCAGCATTTT

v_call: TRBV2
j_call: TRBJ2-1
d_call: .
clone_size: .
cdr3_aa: CASSDGPHYNEQFF
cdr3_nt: TGTGCCAGCAGTGATGGTCCTCACTACAATGAGCAGTTCTTC

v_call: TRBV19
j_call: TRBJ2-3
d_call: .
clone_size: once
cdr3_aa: CASQRGYTQYF
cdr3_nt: TGTGCCAGTCAACGGGGGTATACGCAGTATTTT

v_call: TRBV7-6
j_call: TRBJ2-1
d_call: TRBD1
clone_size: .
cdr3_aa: CASSSQGTGGSEQFF
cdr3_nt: TGTGCCAGCAGCTCTCAGGGGACAGGGGGCTCTGAGCAGTTCTTC

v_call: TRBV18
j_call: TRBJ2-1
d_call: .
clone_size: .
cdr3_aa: CASSSDLGYEQFF
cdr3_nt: TGTGCCAGCTCATCCGATTTGGGATATGAGCAGTTCTTC

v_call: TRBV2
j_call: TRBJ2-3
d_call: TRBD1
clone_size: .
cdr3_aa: CASSEGGTGGVHTQYF
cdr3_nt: TGTGCCAGCAGTGAAGGTGGCACAGGGGGCGTCCATACGCAGTATTTT

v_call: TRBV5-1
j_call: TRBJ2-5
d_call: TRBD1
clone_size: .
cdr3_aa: CASSLDRTGGSQTQYF
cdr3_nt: TGCGCCAGCAGCTTGGATCGGACAGGGGGCTCGCAGACCCAGTACTTC

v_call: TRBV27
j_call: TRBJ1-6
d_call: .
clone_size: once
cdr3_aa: CASSPALLSPLHF
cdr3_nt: TGTGCCAGCTCCCCAGCGCTGCTTTCACCCCTCCACTTT

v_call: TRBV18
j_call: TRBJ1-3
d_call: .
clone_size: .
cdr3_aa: CASSPEQGTGNTIYF
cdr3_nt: TGTGCCAGCTCACCAGAACAGGGAACTGGAAACACCATATATTTT

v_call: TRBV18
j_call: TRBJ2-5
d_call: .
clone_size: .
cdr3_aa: CASSPTRDQETQYF
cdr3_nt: TGTGCCAGCTCACCAACCAGGGATCAAGAGACCCAGTACTTC

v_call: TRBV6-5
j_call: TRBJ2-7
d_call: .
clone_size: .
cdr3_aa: CASSSAAGRYEQYF
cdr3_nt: TGTGCCAGCAGTTCCGCAGCCGGGAGATACGAGCAGTACTTC

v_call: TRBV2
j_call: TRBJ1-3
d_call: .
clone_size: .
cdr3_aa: CASRQISGNTIYF
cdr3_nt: TGTGCCAGCCGGCAGATCTCTGGAAACACCATATATTTT

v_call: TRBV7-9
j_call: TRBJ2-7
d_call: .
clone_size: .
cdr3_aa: CASSLVSGSYEQYF
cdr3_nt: TGTGCCAGCAGCTTAGTTTCGGGGTCATACGAGCAGTACTTC